Below are 13 T cell receptor beta chains sequenced from a single sample in a study of human T cells and chemical hapten exposure. Documented time point: patch test 1, 2 weeks after DPC sensitization. This sample's treatment: therapeutic diphenylcyclopropenone sensitization with weekly scalp DPC. TCRdb called the RACE reads again in MiXCR, with one record for every CDR3 protein. This sample has some 400,000 distinct CDR3 sequences, with roughly 4.8% found just once. The sample was whole blood, taken in connection with sensitization to the hapten diphenylcyclopropenone (DPC). The receptors come from a woman between 50 and 59 years old with alopecia areata. Some clones in this sample may be carry-over from other donors' samples.

This clonotype was counted ten times or more. The rearrangement joins TRBV3-1 to TRBJ1-3, with TRBD1 matching over 9 bases. The CDR3 covers 14 residues. With 4 bases clipped from V and 5 bases from J, the junction kept 3 bases outside the gene matches. Germline-derived CDR1 and CDR2 are LGHDT and YNNKEL (reference sequence). The CDR3 reads CASSPGQGRNTIYF. CDR3 DNA sequence: TGTGCCAGCAGCCCGGGACAGGGAAGAAACACCATATATTTT.

Note on this clonotype: Its ends do not fully match the called genes, so a read error is possible. The chain employs TRBV10-1 and TRBJ2-3; 8 nucleotides line up with TRBD2. The CDR3 runs to 14 residues. Germline V gene data show CDR1 as WNHNN and CDR2 as SYGVQD (reference sequence). The CDR3: CTSSLAGSTDTQYF. CDR3 sequence (DNA): TGCACCAGCAGTCTAGCGGGCAGCACAGATACGCAGTATTTT.

The chain couples TRBV29-1 to TRBJ2-3; a weak D match, TRBD1 (5 bases). Germline-derived CDR1 and CDR2 are SQVTM and ANQGSEA. Trimming pared 8 bases from V and 1 base from J, leaving 13 bases between. The CDR3 runs to 13 residues. The CDR3 reads CSSVGQGTDTQYF. The DNA for the CDR3 is TGCAGCTCCGTGGGGCAGGGCACAGATACGCAGTATTTT.

The table lists this clonotype with many counts. The chain employs TRBV20-1 and TRBJ1-3, with TRBD1 as a possible D gene (6 bases). Germline-derived CDR1 and CDR2 are DFQATT and SNEGSKA (reference sequence). Trimming pared 1 base from V and 2 bases from J, leaving 9 bases between. CDR3 length: 14 amino acids. This CDR3 is CSARGGPAGNTIYF. The CDR3 DNA is TGCAGTGCTAGAGGGGGGCCGGCTGGAAACACCATATATTTT.

In this sample, this clonotype turned up many times. V is TRBV6-6 and J is TRBJ2-3, with 12 bases that match TRBD2. The CDR3 consists of 15 residues. Trimming took 5 bases from V and 3 from J; bases not matched to a gene: 3. Germline loops: CDR1 MNHNY, CDR2 SVGAGI (reference sequence). The CDR3 spells CASSRTSGMTDTQYF. For the CDR3, the DNA is TGTGCCAGCAGTAGGACTAGCGGGATGACAGATACGCAGTATTTT.

In this sample, this clonotype turned up many times. The chain combines TRBV7-6 with TRBJ2-7; 7 nucleotides agree with TRBD2. The CDR3 covers 15 residues. The V gene end was trimmed by 1 base and the J gene end by 0 bases; junction bases not matched to a gene: 3. Germline V gene data show CDR1 as SGHVS and CDR2 as FNYEAQ. In DNA, the CDR3 is TGTGCCAGCAGCTTAGAGGCTAGCGGCTCCTACGAGCAGTACTTC. This gives the protein CASSLEASGSYEQYF. Looking up the rest from reference TRBV7-6 and TRBJ2-7 gives the full variable domain: GAGVSQSPRYKVTKRGQDVALRCDPISGHVSLYWYRQALGQGPEFLTYFNYEAQQDKSGLPNDRFSAERPEGSISTLTIQRTEQRDSAMYRCASSLEASGSYEQYFGPGTRLTVT.

This clonotype has just a few counts. The chain has TRBV7-8 and TRBJ1-4; a possible D gene is TRBD1 (6 bases). The CDR3 sequence is 16 residues long. In germline, CDR1 is SGHVS, CDR2 FQNEAQ. V was cut by 7 bases and J by 0 bases, with 15 bases left in between. CDR3 coding DNA: TGTGCCAGCACTCTGGGGACACTTGCAACTAATGAAAAACTGTTTTTT. Translation gives CASTLGTLATNEKLFF. The whole variable domain, remainder taken from reference TRBV7-8 and TRBJ1-4, is GAGVSQSPRYKVAKRGQDVALRCDPISGHVSLFWYQQALGQGPEFLTYFQNEAQLDKSGLPSDRFFAERPEGSVSTLKIQRTQQEDSAVYLCASTLGTLATNEKLFFGSGTQLSVL.

This clonotype was seen repeatedly, ten times or more. The chain recombines TRBV20-1 with TRBJ2-7, with 7 bases aligning to TRBD1. CDR1 and CDR2 (germline): DFQATT, SNEGSKA (reference sequence). The length of the CDR3 is 12 residues. J was trimmed by 0 bases and V by 6 bases; bases with no gene match: 2. The CDR3 nucleotides read TGCAGTGCCAGGACAGGCTCCTACGAGCAGTACTTC. Translated, it gives CSARTGSYEQYF.

Many counts were recorded for this clonotype. This rearrangement joins TRBV12-3 or TRBV12-4 to TRBJ1-5; D remains ambiguous. V lost 2 bases and J lost 5, with 10 bases in between. The CDR3 sequence is 14 residues long. CDR3: CASSLSGEYQPQHF. The CDR3 nucleotides read TGTGCCAGCAGTTTATCTGGGGAGTATCAGCCCCAGCATTTT.

The table lists this clonotype with a few counts. This chain links TRBV15 with TRBJ2-3; no reliable D call. Trimming pared 4 bases from V and 2 bases from J, leaving 10 bases between. CDR1 and CDR2 from the germline V gene are LNHNV and YYDKDF (reference sequence). The CDR3 runs to 14 residues. For the CDR3, the DNA is TGTGCCACCAGCACGGCAATTTCCACAGATACGCAGTATTTT. Amino acid sequence: CATSTAISTDTQYF.

The V call is TRBV6-5, the J call TRBJ2-4; 7 nucleotides line up with TRBD2. Germline V gene sequence: CDR1 MNHEY, CDR2 SVGAGI. The V gene end was trimmed by 3 bases and the J gene end by 2 bases; junction bases not matched to a gene: 4. CDR3 size: 15 residues. Here the CDR3 DNA reads TGTGCCAGCAGTTATATGGGGGGGACCAAAAACATTCAGTACTTC. Its translation: CASSYMGGTKNIQYF.

This clonotype was counted at least ten times. This chain joins TRBV2 and TRBJ2-1; 13 bases line up with TRBD2. The CDR3 is 15 residues long. With 8 bases clipped from V and 8 bases from J, the junction kept 9 bases outside the gene matches. Germline V gene data show CDR1 as SNHLY and CDR2 as FYNNEI. CDR3 loop: CASVVGLAGLDEQFF. For the CDR3, the DNA is TGTGCCAGCGTGGTGGGACTAGCGGGACTGGATGAGCAGTTCTTC.

This clonotype was detected only a few times. The rearrangement joins TRBV6-1 to TRBJ2-3; 10 bases map to TRBD2. The CDR3 is 15 residues long. Germline trimming cut 11 bases from V and 3 bases from J; bases unmatched to any gene: 11. CDR1 and CDR2 from the germline V gene are MNHNS and SASEGT. In DNA, the CDR3 is TGTGCCCTGATGGGTAGCGGGGGGATTACAGATACGCAGTATTTT. As protein: CALMGSGGITDTQYF.